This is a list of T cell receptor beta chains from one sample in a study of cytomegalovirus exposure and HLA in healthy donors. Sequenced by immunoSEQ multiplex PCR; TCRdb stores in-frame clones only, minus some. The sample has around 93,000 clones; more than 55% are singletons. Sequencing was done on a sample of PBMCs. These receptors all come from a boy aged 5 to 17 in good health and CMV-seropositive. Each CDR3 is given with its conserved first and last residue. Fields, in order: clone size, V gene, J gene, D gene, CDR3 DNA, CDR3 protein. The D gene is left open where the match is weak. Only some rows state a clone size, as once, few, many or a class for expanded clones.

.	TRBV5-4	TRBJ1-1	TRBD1	TGTGCCAGCAGCCCTGACAGGGTTCTCGACACTGAAGCTTTCTTT	CASSPDRVLDTEAFF
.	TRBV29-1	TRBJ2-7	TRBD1	TGCAGCGTGACCGAGACAGGGGGCTACGAGCAGTACTTC	CSVTETGGYEQYF
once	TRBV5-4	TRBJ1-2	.	TGTGCCAGCAGCTTGGGGCAGAGACTCTATGGCTACACCTTC	CASSLGQRLYGYTF
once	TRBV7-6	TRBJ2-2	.	TGTGCCAGCAGCTTAGTCGGCGCCGGGGGCACCGGGGAGCTGTTTTTT	CASSLVGAGGTGELFF
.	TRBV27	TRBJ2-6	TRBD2	TGTGCCAGCAGTCCTCTGGGACTAGCGGGATATACTGGGGCCAACGTCCTGACTTTC	CASSPLGLAGYTGANVLTF
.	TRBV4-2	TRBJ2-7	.	TGTGCCAGCAGCCTCGTCCTGGGCAGGCCCTACGAGCAGTACTTC	CASSLVLGRPYEQYF
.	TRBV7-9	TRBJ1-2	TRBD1	TGTGCCAGCAGCACTGGACAGGGTAACTATGGCTACACCTTC	CASSTGQGNYGYTF
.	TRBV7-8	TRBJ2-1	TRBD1	TGTGCCAGCAGCTTAGAGGGGGCAGTCGGTAATGAGCAGTTCTTC	CASSLEGAVGNEQFF
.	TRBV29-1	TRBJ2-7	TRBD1	TGCAGCGTGGAAGCCGGGACAGGATCCATCGAGCAGTACTTC	CSVEAGTGSIEQYF
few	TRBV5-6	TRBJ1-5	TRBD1	TGTGCCAGCAGCTGGGGACAGGGGTATCAGCCCCAGCATTTT	CASSWGQGYQPQHF
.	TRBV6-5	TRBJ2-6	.	TGTGCCAGCAGTTCTGGGACATCTGGGGCCAACGTCCTGCCTTTC	CASSSGTSGANVLPF
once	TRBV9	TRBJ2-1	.	TGTGCCAGCACCCGCTCGGGATCCTACAATGAGCAGTTCTTC	CASTRSGSYNEQFF
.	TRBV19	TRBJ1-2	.	TGTGCCAGTAGTAGAGACTATGGCTACACCTTC	CASSRDYGYTF
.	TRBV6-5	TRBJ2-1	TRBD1	TGTGCCAGCAGTTTAGACAGGGGCGCATCCTACAATGAGCAGTTCTTC	CASSLDRGASYNEQFF
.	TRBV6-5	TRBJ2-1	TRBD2	TGTGCCAGCAGGGGAAGCGGGGGGATATACAATGAGCAGTTCTTC	CASRGSGGIYNEQFF
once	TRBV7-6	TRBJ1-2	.	TGTGCCAGCGCCCGGACAGCAGGCTCGAATGGCTACACCTTC	CASARTAGSNGYTF
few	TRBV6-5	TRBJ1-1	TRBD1	TGTGCCAGCAGTTACGGGACAGTGAACACTGAAGCTTTCTTT	CASSYGTVNTEAFF